The 5 T cell receptor beta chains given below trace back to one sample, sequenced in a study of Ad26.COV2.S vaccination and SARS-CoV-2 variants. Profiling relied on immunoSEQ multiplex PCR, and the TCRdb table lists in-frame clones only, not all of them. The sample lists a few hundred thousand clones; 80% to 90% were seen once. Treatment noted: about 20 received Ad26.COV2.S at low or high dose, single or two shots; 5 received placebo; per-sample allocation not given. Specimen acquisition occurred on day 63 following the initial vaccine or placebo injection. The sample consisted of peripheral blood, taken in a trial of Ad26.COV2.S vaccine versus placebo. The receptors were sampled from a person aged 18-60 years who received the Ad26.COV2.S COVID-19 vaccine or a placebo.

As concerns this clone: Within the sample, other DNA sequences also encode this same CDR3. This chain connects TRBV6-5 to TRBJ2-7, with 7 positions matching TRBD1. The V gene's germline CDR1 is MNHEY and CDR2 SVGAGI. The CDR3 extends over 12 amino acids. J lost 4 bases, V lost 5 bases, and 2 bases had no gene match. CDR3 amino acids: CASSLQGYEQYF. DNA of the CDR3: TGTGCCAGCAGTCTACAGGGGTACGAGCAGTACTTC.

The chain has TRBV19 and TRBJ2-7; TRBD2 aligns across 7 bases. CDR1 and CDR2 from the germline V gene are LNHDA and SQIVND (reference sequence). The V gene end was trimmed by 2 bases and the J gene end by 5 bases; junction bases not matched to a gene: 9. The CDR3 contains 15 residues. CDR3 sequence: CASSITSAGVHEQYF. The CDR3 DNA sequence: TGTGCCAGTAGTATAACGTCGGCGGGAGTCCACGAGCAGTACTTC.

The chain combines TRBV7-3 with TRBJ2-1; weak D call: TRBD1 (6 bases). Germline values: CDR1 SGHTA, CDR2 FQGTGA. The CDR3 extends over 16 amino acids. Trimming took off 0 bases at V and 6 bases at J, with 15 bases between the two ends. CDR3 sequence: CASSLTLGAGVNEQFF. In nucleotides, the CDR3 is TGTGCCAGCAGCTTAACGCTGGGGGCTGGAGTCAATGAGCAGTTCTTC.

This clone was picked up a small number of times. This chain uses TRBV5-4 with TRBJ1-3; D ambiguous. This CDR3 has 17 amino acids. V was shortened by 2 bases and J by 0 bases, with 15 bases between the two germline ends. Per germline, CDR1 SGHNT and CDR2 YYREEE (reference sequence). The CDR3 sequence: CASSFDLGIYSGNTIYF. CDR3 DNA: TGTGCCAGCAGCTTTGATCTCGGCATTTACTCTGGAAACACCATATATTTT.

The rearrangement joins TRBV7-2 to TRBJ1-2; 7 nucleotides line up with TRBD1. The junction had 7 bases not matched to a gene; V was cut back by 2 bases and J by 4 bases. Germline V lookup: CDR1 SGHTA, CDR2 FQGNSA. The CDR3 is 15 amino acids. The CDR3: CASSLTYQGVYGYTF. In DNA form, the CDR3 reads TGTGCCAGCAGCTTAACGTATCAGGGGGTCTATGGCTACACCTTC.